This TCR beta chain was profiled in a study of cytomegalovirus exposure and HLA in healthy donors. Study as a whole: An earlier analysis identified 120 million or so unique TCR beta sequences in about 180 million T cells. Whole-study findings and limits: Some segments of the V type, notably TRBV6-2 and TRBV6-3, were excluded as indistinguishable.

Germline lookup yields CDR1 MNHEY and CDR2 SVGAGI. After removal of 7 bases from V and 6 bases from J, the junction contained 10 bases not matched to a gene. This CDR3 has 14 residues. The PCR made use of 60 Vbeta and 13 Jbeta primers. Assay used: immunoSEQ multiplex PCR; TCRdb lists only in-frame clones, some missing. The sample lists under 250,000 clones, around 78% seen once, with around 1.9% in the top ten. As regards this clone: Its antigen remains unknown.

The chain has TRBV6-5 and TRBJ2-3; TRBD2 agrees at 7 bases. This receptor was obtained from a man under 40 in good health and CMV-seronegative. Sequenced input: PBMCs. This chain's CDR3 is CASNMAGVSDTQYF. CDR3 sequence (DNA): TGTGCCAGCAATATGGCGGGAGTATCCGATACGCAGTATTTT.